This T cell receptor (beta chain) stems from a study of T cells after yellow fever vaccination. This CDR3 contains 17 residues. With 3 bases clipped from V and 1 base from J, the junction kept 10 bases outside the gene matches. Per the germline V gene, CDR1 is MGHRA and CDR2 is YSYEKL. The TCR cDNA carried a universal primer site and UMIs from 5'RACE template switching. TCRdb used MiXCR to reprocess the 5' RACE reads, holding one entry per CDR3 protein. The sample lists about 200,000 distinct CDR3 sequences, under 3.5% occurring once. As to this clonotype: Antigen specificity is unknown.

Study findings and constraints: A limited proportion of clonotypes was detected within both the CD4 and CD8 compartments. Weaker in magnitude, the secondary response showed a faster peak on day 5 versus 15. Clones from primary vaccination mostly reappeared after the booster (approximately 96% CD4, approximately 86% CD8).

Sequenced here: CD4+ T cells sorted from PBMCs, sampled 10 days after the yellow fever booster vaccination. The receptor comes from a man aged 18 to 29 who received the YFV17D yellow fever vaccine. This sequence joins TRBV4-1 and TRBJ1-2; TRBD1 aligns across 8 bases. CDR3 coding DNA: TGCGCCAGCAGCCACGCACTAGACAGGGGATTTAACTATGGCTACACCTTC. It is translated as CASSHALDRGFNYGYTF.